The next 18 T cell receptor beta chains were all read from a single sample in a study of blood T cell repertoires in COVID-19. Only in-frame clones appear in the TCRdb table, and some are missing; sequencing was by immunoSEQ multiplex PCR. The sample has around 170,000 clones; roughly 80% are singletons. Sequenced input: peripheral blood. Receptor source: a man aged 18 to 29 with active or convalescent COVID-19.

A note on this clone: Other DNA sequences of this sample code for an identical CDR3. The gene calls are TRBV9 and TRBJ2-7; 11 bases line up with TRBD2. The J segment lost 2 bases and the V segment lost 0 bases, leaving 1 base of the junction unmatched. The V gene's germline CDR1 is SGDLS and CDR2 YYNGEE. This CDR3 has 15 amino acids. The CDR3 spells CASSVGLAGTYEQYF. The CDR3 nucleotides are TGTGCCAGCAGCGTAGGACTAGCGGGGACCTACGAGCAGTACTTC.

This clone was observed once. This chain joins TRBV7-9 and TRBJ2-5, with TRBD1 identical over 11 bases. The CDR3 loop spans 16 amino acids. Germline V gives CDR1 SEHNR, CDR2 FQNEAQ (reference sequence). The V segment lost 1 base and the J segment 2 bases; nucleotides outside the gene matches: 3. The CDR3, as DNA: TGTGCCAGCAGCTTAGTCCGGGACAGGGGGCAAGAGACCCAGTACTTC. It specifies CASSLVRDRGQETQYF.

The chain links TRBV5-1 to TRBJ1-1, with D possibly TRBD1 on 6 matching bases. The germline gives CDR1 SGHRS, CDR2 YFSETQ. CDR3 length equals 18 residues. Trimming stripped 1 base from V and 0 bases from J, with 19 bases between. The CDR3 is CASSLLFSGVRMNTEAFF. CDR3 coding DNA: TGCGCCAGCAGCTTGTTATTTTCAGGGGTTAGAATGAACACTGAAGCTTTCTTT. The full variable domain, with the rest looked up from reference TRBV5-1 and TRBJ1-1, is KAGVTQTPRYLIKTRGQQVTLSCSPISGHRSVSWYQQTPGQGLQFLFEYFSETQRNKGNFPGRFSGRQFSNSRSEMNVSTLELGDSALYLCASSLLFSGVRMNTEAFFGQGTRLTVV.

The chain joins TRBV11-3 to TRBJ1-2, with a weak D call TRBD1 (5 bases). There are 12 residues in the CDR3. Germline CDR1 and CDR2: SGHNT and YENEEA. The V gene lost 4 bases and the J gene lost 5 bases, with 8 bases spanning the gap. The CDR3 reads CASSYRGYGYTF. For the CDR3, the DNA is TGTGCCAGCAGCTACCGGGGGTATGGCTACACCTTC.

This clone was found once. The rearrangement uses TRBV2 and TRBJ2-3; possibly TRBD1 for D (5 bases). V dropped 2 bases and J dropped 0 bases, with 15 bases sitting between them. Germline V gene data show CDR1 as SNHLY and CDR2 as FYNNEI. The CDR3 covers 17 residues. The CDR3 coding sequence is TGTGCCAGCAGTGAAATAGGGTCAGGGCCGAGCACAGATACGCAGTATTTT. Its protein is CASSEIGSGPSTDTQYF.

This clone turned up a few times. The chain uses TRBV29-1 and TRBJ1-5; no reliable D call. This CDR3 is built from 12 residues. Between the trimmed V and J ends, which lost 4 bases and 7 bases, there was a span of 11 bases. CDR1 and CDR2 from the germline V gene are SQVTM and ANQGSEA. CDR3 residues: CSVGRDGQPQHF. In DNA, the CDR3 is TGCAGCGTTGGTCGGGATGGCCAGCCCCAGCATTTT.

The chain is built from TRBV29-1 and TRBJ2-3; D remains unclear. Germline V gene data show CDR1 as SQVTM and CDR2 as ANQGSEA. V shed 4 bases and J shed 8 bases, with 16 bases lying between them. The CDR3 totals 13 residues. CDR3: CSVVVGTSGTQYF. The DNA for the CDR3 is TGCAGCGTTGTAGTGGGTACCTCAGGTACGCAGTATTTT.

This sequence joins TRBV3-1 (or the pseudogene TRBV3-2) and TRBJ2-3; 10 nucleotides line up with TRBD2. Germline V gene lookup returns CDR1 LGHDT and CDR2 YNNKEL (reference sequence). V dropped 1 base and J dropped 5; count of bases not matched to a gene: 6. The CDR3 sequence is 16 residues long. CDR3: CASSQGVAGGRDTQYF. CDR3 DNA: TGTGCCAGCAGCCAAGGGGTAGCGGGAGGCCGAGATACGCAGTATTTT.

The chain joins TRBV5-1 to TRBJ2-3; perhaps TRBD1 as D (6 bases). Trimming stripped 4 bases from V and 8 bases from J, with 20 bases between. This CDR3 has 15 amino acids. CDR1 is SGHRS and CDR2 is YFSETQ in the germline V gene. In nucleotides, the CDR3 is TGCGCCAGCAGCCTAGGACAGTTTGACCGGGCTACGCAGTATTTT. Amino acid sequence: CASSLGQFDRATQYF.

The chain joins TRBV5-4 to TRBJ1-2; the D gene is possibly TRBD1 (6 bases). The length of the CDR3 is 15 residues. Trimming took off 10 bases at V and 6 bases at J, with 25 bases between the two ends. CDR1 is SGHNT, CDR2 YYREEE, per germline (reference sequence). CDR3 residues: CARAEPKQGRDGYTF. In DNA, the CDR3 is TGTGCCCGAGCAGAGCCAAAACAGGGTAGGGATGGCTACACCTTC. The full variable domain, with the rest looked up from reference TRBV5-4 and TRBJ1-2, is ETGVTQSPTHLIKTRGQQVTLRCSSQSGHNTVSWYQQALGQGPQFIFQYYREEENGRGNFPPRFSGLQFPNYSSELNVNALELDDSALYLCARAEPKQGRDGYTFGSGTRLTVV.

The CDR3 sequence is CASSWGHAMNTEAFF. CDR3 nucleotide sequence: TGTGCCAGCAGTTGGGGACACGCTATGAACACTGAAGCTTTCTTT. This sequence joins TRBV2 and TRBJ1-1; D may be TRBD1 (6 bases). Trimming pared 5 bases from V and 0 bases from J, leaving 13 bases between. This CDR3 is built from 15 residues. Germline CDR1 and CDR2: SNHLY and FYNNEI. Based on the CDR3 plus reference TRBV2 and TRBJ1-1, the full variable domain is EPEVTQTPSHQVTQMGQEVILRCVPISNHLYFYWYRQILGQKVEFLVSFYNNEISEKSEIFDDQFSVERPDGSNFTLKIRSTKLEDSAMYFCASSWGHAMNTEAFFGQGTRLTVV.

The rearrangement links TRBV7-2 to TRBJ1-1, with D possibly TRBD1 on 6 matching bases. The CDR3 covers 14 residues. Germline V gene sequence: CDR1 SGHTA, CDR2 FQGNSA. Trimming left V 5 bases short and J 3 bases short, with 13 bases between. CDR3 nucleotide sequence: TGTGCCAGCAGCACACCTTACAGGGACACTGAAGCTTTCTTT. Its translation is CASSTPYRDTEAFF.

The V and J genes are TRBV6-4 and TRBJ1-6; 8 positions agree with TRBD1. Unmatched junction bases numbered 5, after V lost 6 bases and J lost 7 bases. The CDR3 totals 14 residues. Germline V lookup: CDR1 MRHNA, CDR2 SNTAGT. CDR3 coding DNA: TGTGCCAGCAGGGCCGGACAGGGCAATTCACCCCTCCACTTT. Translated, it gives CASRAGQGNSPLHF.

This chain joins TRBV19 and TRBJ1-4; the match to TRBD1 covers 8 bases. Per the germline V gene, CDR1 is LNHDA and CDR2 is SQIVND (reference sequence). Unmatched junction bases numbered 2, after V lost 7 bases and J lost 1 base. CDR3 length equals 14 residues. This chain's CDR3 is CASNDRGTNEKLFF. The CDR3 DNA reads TGTGCCAGTAATGACAGGGGAACTAATGAAAAACTGTTTTTT. The whole variable domain, filled in from reference TRBV19 and TRBJ1-4, reads DGGITQSPKYLFRKEGQNVTLSCEQNLNHDAMYWYRQDPGQGLRLIYYSQIVNDFQKGDIAEGYSVSREKKESFPLTVTSAQKNPTAFYLCASNDRGTNEKLFFGSGTQLSVL.

The CDR3 region is CASSQGEDAGYYGYTF. The CDR3 coding sequence is TGCGCCAGCAGCCAAGGCGAGGACGCAGGGTACTATGGCTACACCTTC. This chain uses TRBV4-1 with TRBJ1-2, with a weak D call TRBD1 (5 bases). Trimming cost V 1 base and J 3 bases, with 15 bases left between them. Germline V gene data show CDR1 as MGHRA and CDR2 as YSYEKL. The CDR3 sequence is 16 residues long.

In this sample, this clone turned up once. The chain joins TRBV19 to TRBJ2-5; TRBD1 matches 8 bases. Germline V gene sequence: CDR1 LNHDA, CDR2 SQIVND (reference sequence). J lost 5 bases, V lost 3 bases, and 11 bases had no gene match. This CDR3 region has 16 residues. Here the CDR3 reads CASSITGRGPTETQYF. CDR3 DNA: TGTGCCAGTAGTATCACAGGCAGGGGGCCTACGGAGACCCAGTACTTC.

The chain recombines TRBV18 with TRBJ1-3; TRBD1 aligns across 7 bases. The CDR3 totals 15 residues. V dropped 6 bases and J dropped 1; count of bases not matched to a gene: 6. CDR1 KGHSH and CDR2 LQKENI come from the germline V gene. The DNA of the CDR3 is TGTGCCAGCTCCCGCGGACAGGAATCTGGAAACACCATATATTTT. Amino acids: CASSRGQESGNTIYF.

The chain is built from TRBV3-1 (or the pseudogene TRBV3-2) and TRBJ2-7; 8 bases fit TRBD2. Trimming took 1 base from V and 4 from J; bases not matched to a gene: 6. Germline loops: CDR1 LGHDT, CDR2 YNNKEL (reference sequence). The CDR3 contains 15 residues. CDR3 sequence reads: CASSQAPGLVYEQYF. CDR3 nucleotides: TGTGCCAGCAGCCAAGCCCCGGGACTAGTTTACGAGCAGTACTTC.